The 24 T cell receptor beta chains below all came from one sample that was sequenced in a study of OX40 agonist ivuxolimab in advanced cancers. Libraries were made using the immunoSEQ multiplex PCR assay. This immuneACCESS table, as held by TCRdb, lists in-frame sequences with V and J called but not all clones. Of the missing ones, under half trace to an unresolved V gene in checked studies; the others have no known cause. Counted in this sample were about 79,000 clones; less than 95% of them appeared once. In total, the top ten clones hold 0.33% of the sample. The material sequenced was CD4+ or CD8+ T cells sorted from blood, taken in a trial of the OX40 agonist ivuxolimab. The receptors originated from an adult with an advanced solid tumor such as melanoma, head and neck, liver or kidney cancer.

This clone appeared a few times. The rearrangement uses TRBV2 and TRBJ2-1; TRBD2 matches 9 bases. After removal of 7 bases from V and 7 bases from J, the junction contained 8 bases not matched to a gene. The germline gives CDR1 SNHLY, CDR2 FYNNEI. This CDR3 comprises 14 residues. The CDR3 protein is CASTIGGGANEQFF. The CDR3 DNA reads as TGTGCCAGCACTATCGGCGGGGGGGCAAATGAGCAGTTCTTC.

The chain couples TRBV6-6 to TRBJ2-2; maybe TRBD1 (6 bases). CDR3 length: 14 amino acids. Trimming removed 2 bases from V and 5 bases from J, with 9 bases in between. The germline CDR1 and CDR2 sequences are MNHNY and SVGAGI (reference sequence). This chain's CDR3 is CASSYRTETGELFF. CDR3 sequence (DNA): TGTGCCAGCAGTTACAGGACAGAGACCGGGGAGCTGTTTTTT.

The genes are TRBV7-8 and TRBJ2-3; no firm D call. The CDR3 covers 14 residues. Trimming shortened V by 7 bases and J by 0 bases, and 11 bases separated the two germline ends. CDR1 and CDR2 (germline): SGHVS, FQNEAQ. CDR3 in DNA: TGTGCCAGCACCAGACAACCTAGCACAGATACGCAGTATTTT. It is translated as CASTRQPSTDTQYF.

The gene calls are TRBV11-1 and TRBJ2-5; 10 bases align to TRBD1. The V and J ends lost 5 bases and 5 bases, in that order; junction bases with no gene match: 8. Germline values: CDR1 SGHAT, CDR2 FQDESV (reference sequence). The CDR3 totals 15 residues. The CDR3 DNA reads as TGTGCCAGCAGCCATCCGGGACAGGGGCATGAGACCCAGTACTTC. It encodes CASSHPGQGHETQYF.

In its sample, this clone was seen once. V gene TRBV4-1 combines with J gene TRBJ2-1; 10 bases agree with TRBD2. V lost 4 bases and J lost 3; bases outside the gene matches: 18. This CDR3 spans 20 amino acids. The germline V gene has CDR1 MGHRA and CDR2 YSYEKL. The CDR3 nucleotides are TGCGCCAGCAGCCGAACTAGCGGGGACGAGGCCCTGCGCGACTACAATGAGCAGTTCTTC. Amino acids: CASSRTSGDEALRDYNEQFF.

CDR3 DNA: TGTGCCAGCAGTGCGACAGTCTCCTACGAGCAGTACGTC. Residues: CASSATVSYEQYV. The rearrangement joins TRBV6-1 to TRBJ2-7, with D perhaps TRBD1 (5 bases). This CDR3 is built from 13 residues. The germline CDR1 and CDR2 sequences are MNHNS and SASEGT. Between the trimmed V and J ends, which lost 4 bases and 0 bases, there was a span of 7 bases.

This clone was observed a handful of times. This chain links TRBV19 with TRBJ1-2, with no clear D. The CDR3 length is 14 residues. With 7 bases removed from V and 2 bases from J, the gap between germline ends came to 14 bases. Per the germline V gene, CDR1 is LNHDA and CDR2 is SQIVND (reference sequence). The CDR3 sequence is CASKSYLGNYGYTF. The CDR3 bases are TGTGCCAGTAAATCATACCTTGGGAACTATGGCTACACCTTC.

The J gene is TRBJ1-1, the V gene TRBV28; no firm D call. Between the trimmed V and J ends, which lost 5 bases and 5 bases, there was a span of 12 bases. The CDR3 has 13 amino acids. CDR1 MDHEN and CDR2 SYDVKM come from the germline V gene. CDR3 loop: CASSDAGHTEAFF. The CDR3 DNA sequence: TGTGCCAGCAGTGACGCTGGCCATACTGAAGCTTTCTTT.

This rearrangement joins TRBV5-6 to TRBJ2-1; 14 positions agree with TRBD2. V shed 3 bases, J shed 13 bases, and the junction held 6 bases outside the gene matches. The CDR3 consists of 14 residues. Germline CDR1 is SGHDT and CDR2 is YYEEEE. The CDR3 loop is CASSSPTSGGAQFF. In nucleotides, the CDR3 is TGTGCCAGCAGCTCACCGACTAGCGGGGGGGCCCAGTTCTTC.

This rearrangement joins TRBV5-1 to TRBJ1-6; possible D gene TRBD1, 5 bases. The V end was cut by 4 bases, the J end by 6 bases, with 8 bases between. The germline CDR1 and CDR2 sequences are SGHRS and YFSETQ. The CDR3 is 13 residues long. The CDR3 here is CASSVDSNSPLHF. The CDR3 DNA reads TGCGCCAGCAGCGTTGACAGTAATTCACCCCTCCACTTT.

The chain has TRBV28 and TRBJ1-2; possibly TRBD1 for D (6 bases). CDR3 length equals 14 residues. Trimming removed 5 bases at V and 4 bases at J, with 14 bases between. Germline lookup yields CDR1 MDHEN and CDR2 SYDVKM. The CDR3 here is CASSPRRGGYGYTF. The CDR3 DNA is TGTGCCAGCAGTCCGAGGAGGGGGGGCTATGGCTACACCTTC.

The chain uses TRBV7-9 and TRBJ2-3, with D perhaps matching TRBD1 (6 bases). Trimming removed 2 bases from V and 1 base from J, with 10 bases in between. CDR1 SEHNR and CDR2 FQNEAQ come from the germline V gene (reference sequence). CDR3 length equals 15 residues. The CDR3, as DNA: TGTGCCAGCAGCTTAAAGGCAGGGGGCACAGATACGCAGTATTTT. This translates into CASSLKAGGTDTQYF.

This chain links TRBV19 with TRBJ1-5; the D is unclear. CDR1 and CDR2 (germline): LNHDA, SQIVND (reference sequence). The CDR3 length is 16 residues. The V and J ends lost 0 bases and 4 bases respectively, with 13 bases between them. CDR3 nucleotide sequence: TGTGCCAGTAGTATAGATAACACCCGGCCGAATCAGCCCCAGCATTTT. Its protein product is CASSIDNTRPNQPQHF.

This clone turned up a few times. The gene calls are TRBV18 and TRBJ2-4; D unclear. CDR3 size: 16 residues. Germline lookup yields CDR1 KGHSH and CDR2 LQKENI. Trimming left V 1 base short and J 3 bases short, with 13 bases between. DNA for the CDR3: TGTGCCAGCTCACCACGGGGAATCCTAGACAAAAACATTCAGTACTTC. Translating it yields CASSPRGILDKNIQYF. Looking up the rest from reference TRBV18 and TRBJ2-4 gives the full variable domain: NAGVMQNPRHLVRRRGQEARLRCSPMKGHSHVYWYRQLPEEGLKFMVYLQKENIIDESGMPKERFSAEFPKEGPSILRIQQVVRGDSAAYFCASSPRGILDKNIQYFGAGTRLSVL.

This chain connects TRBV5-1 to TRBJ2-1; 8 bases fit TRBD1. Germline V gene data show CDR1 as SGHRS and CDR2 as YFSETQ. The CDR3 has 14 amino acids. After removal of 4 bases from V and 3 bases from J, the junction contained 3 bases not matched to a gene. DNA for the CDR3: TGCGCCAGCAGCGTCGGACAGGGCTACAATGAGCAGTTCTTC. Its protein is CASSVGQGYNEQFF.

The chain uses TRBV10-1 and TRBJ1-2, with a tentative D call TRBD1 (5 bases). The V gene lost 4 bases and the J gene lost 2 bases, with 8 bases spanning the gap. The CDR3 totals 13 residues. Germline CDR1 and CDR2: WNHNN and SYGVQD (reference sequence). CDR3 in DNA: TGCGCCAGCAGTGCGGGGGGAAACTATGGCTACACCTTC. Encoded protein: CASSAGGNYGYTF.

The chain carries TRBV2 and TRBJ1-6, with a possible D match to TRBD1 (5 bases). The CDR3 has 14 amino acids. V was shortened by 6 bases and J by 10 bases, with 16 bases between the two germline ends. Germline assignment: CDR1 SNHLY and CDR2 FYNNEI. In DNA form, the CDR3 reads TGTGCCAGCAGACCCACAGGTCTCGGGTCACCCCTCCACTTT. It codes for CASRPTGLGSPLHF.

Here the CDR3 DNA reads TGTGCCAGCAGCCGCCAGACGAACACCGGGGAGCTGTTTTTT. It specifies CASSRQTNTGELFF. V is TRBV14 and J is TRBJ2-2, with no clear D. The V and J ends lost 4 bases and 0 bases respectively, with 6 bases between them. The CDR3 loop spans 14 amino acids. Germline CDR1 is SGHDN and CDR2 is FVKESK.

This clone has a single count. V and J are TRBV9 and TRBJ2-1; 8 bases fit TRBD2. The length of the CDR3 is 17 residues. The J segment lost 6 bases and the V segment lost 0 bases, leaving 11 bases of the junction unmatched. Germline CDR1 reads SGDLS; CDR2 reads YYNGEE. The CDR3 DNA reads TGTGCCAGCAGCGTAGCTACGGGAGGGCATACGGTCAATGAGCAGTTCTTC. It translates to CASSVATGGHTVNEQFF.

This clone was detected only once. The rearrangement uses TRBV4-1 and TRBJ1-5; unclear D gene. This CDR3 spans 15 amino acids. The germline CDR1 and CDR2 sequences are MGHRA and YSYEKL. Trimming took 0 bases from V and 4 from J, leaving 10 bases between them. CDR3 protein: CASSQDHRGNQPQHF. The CDR3 DNA follows: TGCGCCAGCAGCCAAGATCATAGAGGGAATCAGCCCCAGCATTTT.

In its sample, this clone was seen once. The V gene is TRBV5-1, the J gene TRBJ2-7; possible D gene TRBD1, 6 bases. The V and J ends lost 0 bases and 0 bases respectively, with 10 bases between them. Germline loops: CDR1 SGHRS, CDR2 YFSETQ. CDR3 length equals 15 residues. CDR3 DNA sequence: TGCGCCAGCAGCTTGGGACAGGAAAGCTCCTACGAGCAGTACTTC. The encoded protein is CASSLGQESSYEQYF.

The chain's CDR3 is CASSPLPGEETQYF. The CDR3 coding sequence is TGCGCCAGCAGCCCCCTCCCGGGGGAAGAGACCCAGTACTTC. The gene calls are TRBV5-1 and TRBJ2-5, with a possible D match to TRBD2 (6 bases). The V gene's germline CDR1 is SGHRS and CDR2 YFSETQ. The CDR3 sequence is 14 residues long. Trimming left V 4 bases short and J 3 bases short, with 13 bases between.

The V call is TRBV27, the J call TRBJ2-5, with a tentative D call TRBD2 (7 bases). Looked up from germline, CDR1 is MNHEY and CDR2 is SMNVEV (reference sequence). Trimming stripped 2 bases from V and 5 bases from J, with 12 bases between. CDR3 size: 14 residues. The CDR3 bases are TGTGCCAGCAGTTTAGCGGGGGCCGGGGAGACCCAGTACTTC. Its translation: CASSLAGAGETQYF.

The genes are TRBV5-1 and TRBJ1-2; perhaps TRBD1 as D (5 bases). This CDR3 has 14 residues. V was pared by 0 bases and J by 3 bases, with 9 bases between. Germline CDR1 reads SGHRS; CDR2 reads YFSETQ. The CDR3 sequence is CASSLAGEDYGYTF. CDR3 bases: TGCGCCAGCAGCTTGGCGGGGGAGGACTATGGCTACACCTTC.